Listed here are 18 T cell receptor beta chains from one sample, sequenced in a study of T cells after yellow fever vaccination. TCRdb reprocessed the 5' RACE reads via MiXCR and lists one record per CDR3 protein. The sample holds 5,500 to 7,000 distinct CDR3 sequences; roughly 6% are singletons and the top ten take roughly 57%. Here the sequenced sample was PBMCs, either bulk or a sorted T-cell subset (CD4+, CD8+, memory, or dextramer-sorted; not recorded which), taken roughly 15 days after the first yellow fever vaccination. These receptors all stem from a man between 18 and 29 years old who received the YFV17D yellow fever vaccine.

The sample holds many counts of this clonotype. The rearrangement links TRBV15 to TRBJ1-2; D is undetermined. Trimming cost V 0 bases and J 1 base, with 15 bases left between them. From germline, CDR1 is LNHNV and CDR2 YYDKDF (reference sequence). The CDR3 runs 17 residues. The CDR3 DNA sequence: TGTGCCACCAGCAGAGATTTCGGGTCTGTCTTTAACTATGGCTACACCTTC. It specifies CATSRDFGSVFNYGYTF.

This clonotype was recorded many times. The chain uses TRBV12-3 or TRBV12-4 and TRBJ2-5, with D possibly matching TRBD1 (5 bases). The CDR3 totals 14 residues. V was clipped by 1 base and J by 2 bases, with 8 bases between them. The CDR3 protein is CASSLEGFQETQYF. Here the CDR3 DNA reads TGTGCCAGCAGTTTAGAGGGGTTTCAAGAGACCCAGTACTTC.

This clonotype has ten or more counts. This sequence joins TRBV20-1 and TRBJ2-7; TRBD1 aligns across 7 bases. V lost 0 bases to trimming and J lost 3 bases; unmatched junction nucleotides: 8. Per germline, CDR1 DFQATT and CDR2 SNEGSKA (reference sequence). This CDR3 comprises 15 residues. The CDR3 loop reads CSAREDRPCIYEQYV. CDR3 in DNA: TGCAGTGCTAGAGAGGACAGGCCCTGTATCTACGAGCAGTACGTC.

Ten or more counts support this clonotype. The V gene is TRBV12-3 or TRBV12-4, the J gene TRBJ2-6; 8 bases match TRBD2. The trim removed 8 bases at V and 0 bases at J, leaving 9 bases unmatched. The CDR3 has 17 residues. The CDR3 reads CASGGGIPLSGANVLTF. The CDR3 nucleotides read TGTGCCAGCGGCGGGGGGATCCCCCTCTCTGGGGCCAACGTCCTGACTTTC.

This clonotype was picked up many times. The chain employs TRBV6-5 and TRBJ2-2; D is perhaps TRBD1 (6 bases). The germline V and J ends were trimmed by 6 bases and 4 bases, with 15 bases remaining between them. The CDR3 is 15 residues long. CDR1 is MNHEY and CDR2 is SVGAGI in the germline V gene. The CDR3 DNA follows: TGTGCCAGCAGCCCAGGGGTTCCGGCCACCGGGGAGCTGTTTTTT. The encoded protein is CASSPGVPATGELFF.

This clonotype was counted at least ten times. The genes are TRBV10-3 and TRBJ1-1, with D possibly being TRBD1 (5 bases). Looked up from germline, CDR1 is ENHRY and CDR2 is SYGVKD. The CDR3 extends over 15 amino acids. Trimming left V 0 bases short and J 3 bases short, with 11 bases between. The CDR3 region has the DNA TGTGCCATCAGTGAGTCGTGGAAGGGACACACTGAAGCTTTCTTT. This encodes CAISESWKGHTEAFF.

This clonotype was detected ten times or more. The V gene is TRBV6-5, the J gene TRBJ1-1, with D tentatively TRBD1 (5 bases). This CDR3 region has 13 residues. V lost 0 bases, J lost 4 bases, and 6 bases lay in between. The V gene's germline CDR1 is MNHEY and CDR2 SVGAGI. The CDR3 DNA sequence: TGTGCCAGCAGTTACTCGGGGGGCACTGAAGCTTTCTTT. Translation: CASSYSGGTEAFF.

This clonotype was recorded many times. The genes are TRBV13 and TRBJ2-1, with TRBD1 identical over 9 bases. Trimming took 5 bases from V and 2 from J; bases not matched to a gene: 4. In germline, CDR1 is PRHDT, CDR2 FYEKMQ (reference sequence). The CDR3 runs to 15 residues. The CDR3 spells CASSPRTGAYNEQFF. CDR3 coding DNA: TGTGCCAGCAGCCCGAGGACAGGGGCCTACAATGAGCAGTTCTTC. Looking up the rest from reference TRBV13 and TRBJ2-1 gives the full variable domain: AAGVIQSPRHLIKEKRETATLKCYPIPRHDTVYWYQQGPGQDPQFLISFYEKMQSDKGSIPDRFSAQQFSDYHSELNMSSLELGDSALYFCASSPRTGAYNEQFFGPGTRLTVL.

This clonotype was seen ten or more times. The rearrangement links TRBV4-1 to TRBJ2-5, with 9 bases fitting TRBD2. The CDR3 is 16 residues long. CDR1 and CDR2 from the germline V gene are MGHRA and YSYEKL. After removal of 3 bases from V and 2 bases from J, the junction contained 7 bases not matched to a gene. CDR3 amino acids: CASSHPPSGEQETQYF. The CDR3 nucleotides read TGCGCCAGCAGCCACCCTCCTAGCGGGGAACAAGAGACCCAGTACTTC.

This clonotype was recorded many times. Here the CDR3 reads CASLRGTNEKLFF. In nucleotides, the CDR3 is TGCGCCAGCCTTCGCGGTACTAATGAAAAACTGTTTTTT. The chain employs TRBV5-1 and TRBJ1-4; D call uncertain. Trimming removed 7 bases at V and 2 bases at J, with 9 bases between. Germline V gene data show CDR1 as SGHRS and CDR2 as YFSETQ. The CDR3 runs 13 residues.

This clonotype was recorded at least ten times. The J gene is TRBJ2-3, the V gene TRBV3-1; TRBD1 matches at 10 bases. Unmatched junction bases numbered 1, after V lost 1 base and J lost 0 bases. The CDR3 is made up of 16 amino acids. Looked up from germline, CDR1 is LGHDT and CDR2 is YNNKEL (reference sequence). The CDR3 DNA reads as TGTGCCAGCAGCCAAGGACAGGGGGCCAGCACAGATACGCAGTATTTT. Amino acids: CASSQGQGASTDTQYF.

There are many counts of this clonotype. The chain employs TRBV6-1 and TRBJ2-4; 9 nucleotides agree with TRBD1. Germline V lookup: CDR1 MNHNS, CDR2 SASEGT. V gave up 0 bases and J gave up 4 bases; unmatched junction bases: 7. The CDR3 is 17 residues long. CDR3 region: CASSEAPLTGGKNIQYF. Here the CDR3 DNA reads TGTGCCAGCAGTGAAGCCCCCTTGACAGGGGGAAAAAACATTCAGTACTTC.

This clonotype has ten or more counts. V usage is TRBV27 and J usage is TRBJ2-7; possibly TRBD2 for D (5 bases). Per the germline V gene, CDR1 is MNHEY and CDR2 is SMNVEV (reference sequence). V dropped 2 bases and J dropped 1 base, with 15 bases sitting between them. The CDR3 runs 16 residues. The CDR3 spells CASSLRCEGGSYEQYF. In nucleotides, the CDR3 is TGTGCCAGCAGTTTAAGATGCGAGGGTGGTTCCTACGAGCAGTACTTC.

In its sample, this clonotype was seen many times. This chain connects TRBV7-8 to TRBJ2-7; D is possibly TRBD2 (5 bases). V was trimmed by 4 bases and J by 3 bases, leaving 10 bases between them. In germline, CDR1 is SGHVS, CDR2 FQNEAQ. The CDR3 has 13 amino acids. CDR3 sequence: CASSSGGVYEQYF. CDR3 DNA: TGTGCCAGCAGCTCCGGAGGCGTCTACGAGCAGTACTTC. Combining the CDR3 with reference TRBV7-8 and TRBJ2-7 gives the whole variable domain GAGVSQSPRYKVAKRGQDVALRCDPISGHVSLFWYQQALGQGPEFLTYFQNEAQLDKSGLPSDRFFAERPEGSVSTLKIQRTQQEDSAVYLCASSSGGVYEQYFGPGTRLTVT.

This clonotype has just one count. A clone one base away is much larger, so this may be a read error. The genes are TRBV4-3 and TRBJ1-5; D might be TRBD1 (5 bases). Trimming took off 4 bases at V and 6 bases at J, with 16 bases between the two ends. This CDR3 is 15 amino acids long. The V gene's germline CDR1 is LGHNA and CDR2 YSLEER. The CDR3 here is CASSPATLGGQPQHF. The CDR3 coding sequence is TGCGCCAGCAGCCCAGCGACACTCGGGGGTCAGCCCCAGCATTTT.

This clonotype was detected many times. The chain recombines TRBV5-5 with TRBJ2-2; D uncertain. This CDR3 contains 16 residues. Trimming shortened V by 0 bases and J by 3 bases, and 12 bases separated the two germline ends. Germline CDR1 is SGHKS and CDR2 is YYEKEE (reference sequence). Here the CDR3 DNA reads TGTGCCAGCAGCTTGGTTGGGTTTACTTACACCGGGGAGCTGTTTTTT. Translation gives CASSLVGFTYTGELFF.

This clonotype has at least ten counts. This chain uses TRBV20-1 with TRBJ1-2; weak D call: TRBD1 (5 bases). This CDR3 is 13 amino acids long. The germline V gene has CDR1 DFQATT and CDR2 SNEGSKA (reference sequence). Trimming took off 6 bases at V and 2 bases at J, with 13 bases between the two ends. The CDR3 DNA is TGCAGTGCGGCACCCCAGGGAAACTATGGCTACACCTTC. It is translated as CSAAPQGNYGYTF.

The chain has TRBV5-8 and TRBJ2-7; D uncertain. CDR1 is SGHTS, CDR2 YDEGEE, per germline. This CDR3 contains 14 residues. Trimming took 4 bases from V and 0 from J, leaving 11 bases between them. Here the CDR3 reads CASSPGPLSYEQYF. For the CDR3, the DNA is TGTGCCAGCAGCCCTGGGCCTCTCTCCTACGAGCAGTACTTC.